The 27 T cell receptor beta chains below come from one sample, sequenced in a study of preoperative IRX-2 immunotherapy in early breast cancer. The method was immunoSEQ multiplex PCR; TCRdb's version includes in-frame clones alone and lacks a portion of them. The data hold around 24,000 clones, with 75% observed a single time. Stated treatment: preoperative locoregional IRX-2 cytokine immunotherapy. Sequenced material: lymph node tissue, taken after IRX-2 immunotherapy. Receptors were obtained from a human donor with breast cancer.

This chain's CDR3 is CASSPLRPTSGDPDTQYF. Written as DNA, the CDR3 is TGTGCCAGCAGCCCATTAAGGCCTACTAGCGGGGACCCCGATACGCAGTATTTT. The J gene is TRBJ2-3, the V gene TRBV11-3; 10 bases align to TRBD2. V was clipped by 5 bases and J by 6 bases; unmatched bases: 17. The CDR3 loop spans 18 amino acids. CDR1 SGHNT and CDR2 YENEEA come from the germline V gene.

CDR3 sequence reads: CASSAGQPNTGELFF. In DNA, the CDR3 is TGTGCCAGCAGTGCGGGACAGCCGAACACCGGGGAGCTGTTTTTT. This chain uses TRBV6-8 with TRBJ2-2; the D gene is possibly TRBD1 (7 bases). The germline gives CDR1 MNHGY, CDR2 SAAAGT. Trimming left V 5 bases short and J 0 bases short, with 10 bases between. The CDR3 spans 15 residues.

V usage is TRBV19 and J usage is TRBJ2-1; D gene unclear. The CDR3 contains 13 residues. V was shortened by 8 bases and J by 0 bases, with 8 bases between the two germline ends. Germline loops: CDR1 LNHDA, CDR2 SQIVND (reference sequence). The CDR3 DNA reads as TGTGCCAGTGCGAGGAGCTCCTACAATGAGCAGTTCTTC. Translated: CASARSSYNEQFF.

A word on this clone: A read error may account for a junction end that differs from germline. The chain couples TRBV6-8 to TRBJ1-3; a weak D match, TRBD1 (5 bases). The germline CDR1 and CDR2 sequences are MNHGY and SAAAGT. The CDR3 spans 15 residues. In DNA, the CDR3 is TGTGCCATCAGTGGCGGGGCAGGTTCCGGAAACACCATATATTTT. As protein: CAISGGAGSGNTIYF.

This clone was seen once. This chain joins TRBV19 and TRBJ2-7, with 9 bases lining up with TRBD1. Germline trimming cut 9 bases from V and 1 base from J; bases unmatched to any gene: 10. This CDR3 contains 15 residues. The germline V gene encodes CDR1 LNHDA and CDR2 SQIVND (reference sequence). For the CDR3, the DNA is TGTGCCAGGGCTCTCAGACAGGGGGGATCCTACGAGCAGTACTTC. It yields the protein CARALRQGGSYEQYF.

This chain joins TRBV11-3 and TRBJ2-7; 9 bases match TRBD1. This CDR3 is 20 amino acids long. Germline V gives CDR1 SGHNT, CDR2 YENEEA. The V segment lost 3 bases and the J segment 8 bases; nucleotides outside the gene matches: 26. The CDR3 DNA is TGTGCCAGCAGCTTGGTTACAGGGGGCCGACCCACCCCGGGGGCGAATCAGCAGTACTTC. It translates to CASSLVTGGRPTPGANQQYF.

DNA of the CDR3: TGTGCCAGTAGTACCCGGACTAGCGGGAGGGGTAATACGCAGTATTTT. This codes for CASSTRTSGRGNTQYF. The V gene is TRBV19, the J gene TRBJ2-3; the match to TRBD2 covers 15 bases. The CDR3 is 16 residues long. The germline CDR1 and CDR2 sequences are LNHDA and SQIVND (reference sequence). J lost 7 bases, V lost 4 bases, and 6 bases had no gene match.

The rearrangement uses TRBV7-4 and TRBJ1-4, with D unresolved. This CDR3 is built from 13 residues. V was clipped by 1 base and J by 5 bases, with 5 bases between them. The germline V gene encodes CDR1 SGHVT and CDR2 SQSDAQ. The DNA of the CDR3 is TGTGCCAGCAGCTTAGGGTTCAATGAAAAACTGTTTTTT. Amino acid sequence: CASSLGFNEKLFF.

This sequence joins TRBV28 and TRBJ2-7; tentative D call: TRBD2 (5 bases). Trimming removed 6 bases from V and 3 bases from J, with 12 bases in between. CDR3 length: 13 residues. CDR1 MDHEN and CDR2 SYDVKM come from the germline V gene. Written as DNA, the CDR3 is TGTGCCAGCAGCCCGCCGGCGGGCTACGAGCAGTACTTC. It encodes CASSPPAGYEQYF.

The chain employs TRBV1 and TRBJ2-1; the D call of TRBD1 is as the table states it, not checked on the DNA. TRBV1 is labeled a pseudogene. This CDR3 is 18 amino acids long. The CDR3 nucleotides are TGCGCCAGCAGCCAAGACCCGTTTTCGGGACAACTTTACAATGAGCAGTTCTTC. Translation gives CASSQDPFSGQLYNEQFF.

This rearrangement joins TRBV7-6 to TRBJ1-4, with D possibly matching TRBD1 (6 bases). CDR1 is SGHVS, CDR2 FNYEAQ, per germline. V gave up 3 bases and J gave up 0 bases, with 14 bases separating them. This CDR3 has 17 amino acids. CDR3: CASSLSGTPATNEKLFF. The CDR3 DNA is TGTGCCAGCAGCTTGTCAGGGACACCTGCAACTAATGAAAAACTGTTTTTT.

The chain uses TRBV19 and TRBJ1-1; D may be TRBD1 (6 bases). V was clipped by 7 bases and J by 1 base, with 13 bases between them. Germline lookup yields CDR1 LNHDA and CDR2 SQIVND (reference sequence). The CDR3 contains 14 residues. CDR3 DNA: TGTGCCAGTAAACAGGGAAGCTGGAACACTGAAGCTTTCTTT. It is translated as CASKQGSWNTEAFF.

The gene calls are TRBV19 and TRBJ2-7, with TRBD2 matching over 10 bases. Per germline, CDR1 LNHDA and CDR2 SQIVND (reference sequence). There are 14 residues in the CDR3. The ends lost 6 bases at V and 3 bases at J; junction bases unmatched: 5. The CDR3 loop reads CASRRTSGVYEQYF. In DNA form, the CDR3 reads TGTGCCAGTAGGAGGACTAGCGGAGTCTACGAGCAGTACTTC. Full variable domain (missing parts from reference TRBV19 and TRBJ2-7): DGGITQSPKYLFRKEGQNVTLSCEQNLNHDAMYWYRQDPGQGLRLIYYSQIVNDFQKGDIAEGYSVSREKKESFPLTVTSAQKNPTAFYLCASRRTSGVYEQYFGPGTRLTVT.

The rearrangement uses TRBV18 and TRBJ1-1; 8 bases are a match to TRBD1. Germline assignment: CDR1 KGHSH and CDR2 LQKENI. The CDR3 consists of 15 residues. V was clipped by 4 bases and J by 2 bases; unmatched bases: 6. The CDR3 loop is CASSLSTGANTEAFF. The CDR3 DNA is TGTGCCAGCTCACTATCGACAGGGGCAAACACTGAAGCTTTCTTT. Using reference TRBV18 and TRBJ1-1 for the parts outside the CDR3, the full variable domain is NAGVMQNPRHLVRRRGQEARLRCSPMKGHSHVYWYRQLPEEGLKFMVYLQKENIIDESGMPKERFSAEFPKEGPSILRIQQVVRGDSAAYFCASSLSTGANTEAFFGQGTRLTVV.

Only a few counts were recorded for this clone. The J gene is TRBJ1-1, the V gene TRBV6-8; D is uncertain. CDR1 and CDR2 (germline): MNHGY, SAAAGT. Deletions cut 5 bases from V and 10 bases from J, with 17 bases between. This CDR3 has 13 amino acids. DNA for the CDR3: TGTGCCAGCAGTGGGCTAGGGAGCATCACAGCTTTCTTT. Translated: CASSGLGSITAFF.

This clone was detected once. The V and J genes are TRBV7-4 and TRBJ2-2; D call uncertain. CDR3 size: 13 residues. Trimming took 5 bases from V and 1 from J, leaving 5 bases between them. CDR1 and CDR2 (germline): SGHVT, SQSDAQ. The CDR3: CASSPGNTGELFF. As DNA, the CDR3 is TGTGCCAGCAGCCCCGGGAACACCGGGGAGCTGTTTTTT.

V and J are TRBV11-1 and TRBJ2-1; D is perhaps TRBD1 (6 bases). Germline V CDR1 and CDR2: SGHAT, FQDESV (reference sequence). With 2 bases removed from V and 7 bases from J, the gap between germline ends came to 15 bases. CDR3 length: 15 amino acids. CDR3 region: CASSLRTDRFNEQFF. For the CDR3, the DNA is TGTGCCAGCAGCTTAAGGACCGACAGGTTTAATGAGCAGTTCTTC.

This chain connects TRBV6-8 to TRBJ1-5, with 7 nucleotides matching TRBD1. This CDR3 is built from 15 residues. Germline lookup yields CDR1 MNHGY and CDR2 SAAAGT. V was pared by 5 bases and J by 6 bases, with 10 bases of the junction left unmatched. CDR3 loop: CASSPGQVWIQPQHF. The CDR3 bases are TGTGCCAGCAGTCCTGGACAGGTCTGGATTCAGCCCCAGCATTTT.

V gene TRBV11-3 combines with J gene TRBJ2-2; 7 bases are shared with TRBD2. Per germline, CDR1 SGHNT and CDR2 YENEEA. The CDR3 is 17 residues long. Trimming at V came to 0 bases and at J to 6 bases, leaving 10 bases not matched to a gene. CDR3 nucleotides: TGTGCCAGCAGCTTAGATCCAGTCGGGAGGTCGGCCGGGGAGCTGTTTTTT. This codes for CASSLDPVGRSAGELFF. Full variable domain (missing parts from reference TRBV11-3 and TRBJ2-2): EAGVVQSPRYKIIEKKQPVAFWCNPISGHNTLYWYLQNLGQGPELLIRYENEEAVDDSQLPKDRFSAERLKGVDSTLKIQPAELGDSAVYLCASSLDPVGRSAGELFFGEGSRLTVL.

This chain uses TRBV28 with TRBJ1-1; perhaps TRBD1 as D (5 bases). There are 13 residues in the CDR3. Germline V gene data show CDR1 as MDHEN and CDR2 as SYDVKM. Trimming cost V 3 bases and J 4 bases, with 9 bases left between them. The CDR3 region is CASSLFQGTEAFF. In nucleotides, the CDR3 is TGTGCCAGCAGTTTGTTCCAGGGCACTGAAGCTTTCTTT.

CDR3 in amino acids: CASSSGTTNTGELFF. CDR3 DNA: TGTGCCAGCAGTTCAGGGACAACGAACACCGGGGAGCTGTTTTTT. The V gene is TRBV6-8, the J gene TRBJ2-2; D may be TRBD1 (6 bases). This CDR3 is 15 amino acids long. Per germline, CDR1 MNHGY and CDR2 SAAAGT. Trimming removed 4 bases from V and 0 bases from J, with 9 bases in between.

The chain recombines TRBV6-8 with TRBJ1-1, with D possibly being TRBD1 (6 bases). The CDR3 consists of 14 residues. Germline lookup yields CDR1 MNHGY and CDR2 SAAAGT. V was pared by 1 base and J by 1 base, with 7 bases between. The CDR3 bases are TGTGCCAGCAGTTACTGGGGGCAGAACACTGAAGCTTTCTTT. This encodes CASSYWGQNTEAFF.

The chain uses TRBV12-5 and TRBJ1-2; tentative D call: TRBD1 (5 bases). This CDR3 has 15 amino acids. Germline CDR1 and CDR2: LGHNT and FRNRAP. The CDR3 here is CASTPQGSIGYGYTF. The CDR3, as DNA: TGTGCCAGCACCCCTCAGGGCTCGATAGGCTATGGCTACACCTTC.

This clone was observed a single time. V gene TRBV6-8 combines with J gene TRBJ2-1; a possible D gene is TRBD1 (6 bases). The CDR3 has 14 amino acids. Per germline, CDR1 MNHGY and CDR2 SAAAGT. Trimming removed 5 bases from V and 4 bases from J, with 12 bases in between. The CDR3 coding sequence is TGTGCCAGCAGTCCCCTAGGACAGTACAATGAGCAGTTCTTC. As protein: CASSPLGQYNEQFF.

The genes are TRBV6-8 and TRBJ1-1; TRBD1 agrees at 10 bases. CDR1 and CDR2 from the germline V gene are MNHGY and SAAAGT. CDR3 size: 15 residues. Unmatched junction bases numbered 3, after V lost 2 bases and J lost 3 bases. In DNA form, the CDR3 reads TGTGCCAGCAGTTACGGGGACAGGGGAGACACTGAAGCTTTCTTT. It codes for CASSYGDRGDTEAFF.

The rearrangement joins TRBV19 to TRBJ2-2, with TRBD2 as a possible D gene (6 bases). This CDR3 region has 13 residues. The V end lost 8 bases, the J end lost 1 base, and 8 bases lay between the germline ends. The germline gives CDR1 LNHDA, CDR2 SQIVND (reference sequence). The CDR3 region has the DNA TGTGCCAGTCGGCGGGAGAACACCGGGGAGCTGTTTTTT. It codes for CASRRENTGELFF.

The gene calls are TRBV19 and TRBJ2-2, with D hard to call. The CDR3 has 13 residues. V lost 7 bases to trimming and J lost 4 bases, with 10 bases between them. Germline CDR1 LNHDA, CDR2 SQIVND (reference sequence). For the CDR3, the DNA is TGTGCCAGTAATGAGCGACTCACCGGGGAGCTGTTTTTT. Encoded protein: CASNERLTGELFF.